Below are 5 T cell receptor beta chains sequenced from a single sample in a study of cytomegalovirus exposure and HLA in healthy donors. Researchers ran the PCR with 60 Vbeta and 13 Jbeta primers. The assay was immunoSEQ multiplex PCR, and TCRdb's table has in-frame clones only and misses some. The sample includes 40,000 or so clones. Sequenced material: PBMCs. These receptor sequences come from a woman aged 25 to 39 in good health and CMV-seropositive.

In DNA form, the CDR3 reads TGTGCCAGCAGTTACTCGATCGGGGAAGAGACCCAGTACTTC. This sequence encodes CASSYSIGEETQYF. This chain links TRBV6-5 with TRBJ2-5, with D possibly matching TRBD2 (5 bases). This CDR3 comprises 14 residues. V was pared by 0 bases and J by 3 bases, with 8 bases between. CDR1 MNHEY and CDR2 SVGAGI come from the germline V gene.

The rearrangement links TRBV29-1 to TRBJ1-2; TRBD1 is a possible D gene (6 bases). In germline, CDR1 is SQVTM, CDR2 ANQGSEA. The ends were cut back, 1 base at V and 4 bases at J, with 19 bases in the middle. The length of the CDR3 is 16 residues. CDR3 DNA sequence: TGCAGCGTTGAAGGGGGGCAGGGAAGAGGGACCTATGGCTACACCTTC. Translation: CSVEGGQGRGTYGYTF.

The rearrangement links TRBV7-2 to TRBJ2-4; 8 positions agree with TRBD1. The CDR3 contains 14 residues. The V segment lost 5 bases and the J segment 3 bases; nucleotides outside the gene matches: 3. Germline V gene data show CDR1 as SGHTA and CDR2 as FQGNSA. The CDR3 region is CASSPTGGKNIQYF. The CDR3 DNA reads TGTGCCAGCAGCCCAACAGGGGGCAAAAACATTCAGTACTTC. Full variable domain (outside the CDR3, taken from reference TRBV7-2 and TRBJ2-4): GAGVSQSPSNKVTEKGKDVELRCDPISGHTALYWYRQSLGQGLEFLIYFQGNSAPDKSGLPSDRFSAERTGGSVSTLTIQRTQQEDSAVYLCASSPTGGKNIQYFGAGTRLSVL.

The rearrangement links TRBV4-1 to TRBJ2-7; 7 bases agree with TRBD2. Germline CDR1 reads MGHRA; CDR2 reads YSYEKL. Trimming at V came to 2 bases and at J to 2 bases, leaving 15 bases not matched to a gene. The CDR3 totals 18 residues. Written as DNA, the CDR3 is TGCGCCAGCAGCCAACGTCCGAGCGGGGAATCTGGAACCTACGAGCAGTACTTC. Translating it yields CASSQRPSGESGTYEQYF.

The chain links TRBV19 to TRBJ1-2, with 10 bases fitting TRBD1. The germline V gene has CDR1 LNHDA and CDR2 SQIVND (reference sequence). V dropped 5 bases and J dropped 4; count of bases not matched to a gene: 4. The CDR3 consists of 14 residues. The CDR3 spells CASSGQGGPYGYTF. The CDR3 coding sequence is TGTGCCAGTAGTGGACAGGGGGGACCCTATGGCTACACCTTC. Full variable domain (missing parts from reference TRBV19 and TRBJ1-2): DGGITQSPKYLFRKEGQNVTLSCEQNLNHDAMYWYRQDPGQGLRLIYYSQIVNDFQKGDIAEGYSVSREKKESFPLTVTSAQKNPTAFYLCASSGQGGPYGYTFGSGTRLTVV.